The 18 T cell receptor beta chains in this list originate from one sample, sequenced in a study of T cells in Graves' hyperthyroidism and ophthalmopathy. Researchers amplified the TCR beta CDR3 regions from RNA transcripts. The HTBI set primed first-round TCR CDR3 RT-PCR. TCRdb re-derived calls from the multiplex PCR reads in MiXCR, one entry per CDR3 protein. The sample carries 700,000 to 850,000 distinct CDR3 sequences, roughly a third recorded once. The sample was blood. All receptors derive from a woman in her thirties or forties with Graves' hyperthyroidism.

This clonotype was detected only once. CDR3 protein: CASRRRGDDTGELFF. The CDR3 DNA follows: TGTGCCAGCAGAAGACGGGGGGATGACACCGGGGAGCTGTTTTTT. This chain joins TRBV7-9 and TRBJ2-2, with TRBD2 matching over 7 bases. J was trimmed by 3 bases and V by 6 bases; bases with no gene match: 7. The CDR3 totals 15 residues. Germline V gene sequence: CDR1 SEHNR, CDR2 FQNEAQ (reference sequence).

Many counts were recorded for this clonotype. The chain is built from TRBV6-6 and TRBJ1-5; unclear D gene. CDR3 length equals 13 residues. Germline V gene sequence: CDR1 MNHNY, CDR2 SVGAGI (reference sequence). V was trimmed by 7 bases and J by 9 bases, leaving 16 bases between them. The CDR3 loop reads CASTGQFDRPQHF. The CDR3 DNA sequence: TGTGCCAGCACCGGCCAGTTTGATCGGCCCCAGCATTTT.

CDR3 nucleotides: TGCAGTGCTAGAGCCTCTAGCGGGGGGGCTTTCGGGGAGCTGTTTTTT. Its protein is CSARASSGGAFGELFF. V gene TRBV20-1 combines with J gene TRBJ2-2, with TRBD2 matching 12 bases. The V gene end was trimmed by 1 base and the J gene end by 7 bases; junction bases not matched to a gene: 7. Germline values: CDR1 DFQATT, CDR2 SNEGSKA (reference sequence). The CDR3 has 16 residues.

The V and J genes are TRBV27 and TRBJ1-2; 7 nucleotides line up with TRBD1. Germline lookup yields CDR1 MNHEY and CDR2 SMNVEV (reference sequence). Unmatched junction bases numbered 7, after V lost 5 bases and J lost 7 bases. The CDR3 extends over 13 amino acids. CDR3 DNA: TGTGCCAGCAGTCCGACAGGGAGGGGTGGCTACACCTTC. The encoded protein is CASSPTGRGGYTF.

The table lists this clonotype with many counts. J is TRBJ1-2 and V is TRBV29-1; 9 positions match TRBD1. Germline CDR1 SQVTM, CDR2 ANQGSEA. The V gene end was trimmed by 2 bases and the J gene end by 5 bases; junction bases not matched to a gene: 6. The length of the CDR3 is 14 residues. The CDR3 region has the DNA TGCAGCGTTGAACGGGGGACAGGGCATTATGGCTACACCTTC. Its protein is CSVERGTGHYGYTF.

The V gene is TRBV24-1, the J gene TRBJ1-1; 8 nucleotides line up with TRBD1. This CDR3 is built from 13 residues. From germline, CDR1 is KGHDR and CDR2 SFDVKD. J was trimmed by 7 bases and V by 8 bases; bases with no gene match: 8. The CDR3 coding sequence is TGTGCCACCACGCAGGGGGCGGGTGATGAAGCTTTCTTT. This codes for CATTQGAGDEAFF.

Ten or more counts support this clonotype. The CDR3: CASSEMANQPQHF. The CDR3 nucleotides read TGTGCCAGCAGTGAAATGGCTAATCAGCCCCAGCATTTT. The chain has TRBV2 and TRBJ1-5, with D hard to call. The CDR3 sequence is 13 residues long. Germline V CDR1 and CDR2: SNHLY, FYNNEI. V lost 2 bases, J lost 4 bases, and 6 bases lay in between.

This clonotype was detected once. The chain has TRBV30 and TRBJ1-1; D remains ambiguous. In germline, CDR1 is GTSNPN, CDR2 SVGIG (reference sequence). V lost 4 bases to trimming and J lost 7 bases, with 13 bases between them. The CDR3 loop spans 12 amino acids. Written as DNA, the CDR3 is TGTGCCTGGAATTTTCGGGAGGGTGAAGCTTTCTTT. Its translation is CAWNFREGEAFF.

This clonotype was detected many times. This rearrangement joins TRBV28 to TRBJ2-7, with D perhaps TRBD1 or TRBD2 (5 bases each). Germline V gene sequence: CDR1 MDHEN, CDR2 SYDVKM. V shed 4 bases and J shed 5 bases, with 9 bases lying between them. This CDR3 is 12 amino acids long. The CDR3 DNA reads TGTGCCAGCAGTTCCCCGGGGCACGAGCAGTACTTC. This codes for CASSSPGHEQYF.

Comments on this clonotype: At one end the junction does not follow the germline gene, possibly because of a read error. The V call is TRBV29-1, the J call TRBJ1-1; unclear D gene. The CDR3 has 14 amino acids. Germline-derived CDR1 and CDR2 are SQVTM and ANQGSEA. The CDR3 reads CSVDGARWYTEALF. DNA of the CDR3: TGCAGCGTTGATGGTGCTCGGTGGTACACTGAAGCTCTCTTT.

About this clonotype: One junction end disagrees with the germline gene, perhaps due to a read error. CDR3 nucleotides: TGTGCCGTCAGTGATGGGGGTTGGAATCAGCCCCAGCATTTT. This translates into CAVSDGGWNQPQHF. This chain connects TRBV10-3 to TRBJ1-5; D possibly corresponds to TRBD1 (5 bases). Germline V lookup: CDR1 ENHRY, CDR2 SYGVKD. The CDR3 spans 14 residues.

This chain connects TRBV10-3 to TRBJ2-7; 14 bases are shared with TRBD2. The end of the DNA aligns better with TRBJ2-1, so the J call may be wrong. CDR3 length: 15 amino acids. Germline assignment: CDR1 ENHRY and CDR2 SYGVKD. CDR3: CAITGLAGEENEQFF. Here the CDR3 DNA reads TGTGCCATCACGGGACTAGCGGGAGAGGAAAATGAGCAGTTCTTC.

This chain connects TRBV29-1 to TRBJ2-7, with D hard to call. The V end was cut by 3 bases, the J end by 7 bases, with 16 bases between. There are 13 residues in the CDR3. The germline V gene has CDR1 SQVTM and CDR2 ANQGSEA. CDR3 amino acids: CSVDSGGVNEQYF. CDR3 DNA sequence: TGCAGCGTTGACAGTGGTGGGGTCAATGAGCAGTACTTC.

This clonotype was picked up many times. The gene calls are TRBV24-1 and TRBJ2-2, with D maybe TRBD2 (5 bases). CDR3 length: 16 residues. V was shortened by 3 bases and J by 0 bases, with 10 bases between the two germline ends. Germline CDR1 reads KGHDR; CDR2 reads SFDVKD. The CDR3 here is CATSDPGSSNTGELFF. The CDR3 coding sequence is TGTGCCACCAGTGATCCGGGATCCTCGAACACCGGGGAGCTGTTTTTT.

This clonotype was detected ten times or more. The chain employs TRBV10-3 and TRBJ1-4; 8 bases line up with TRBD1. The CDR3 is 13 residues long. Germline CDR1 reads ENHRY; CDR2 reads SYGVKD. V shed 5 bases, J shed 8 bases, and the junction held 4 bases outside the gene matches. CDR3 nucleotides: TGTGCCATCAGTCCAGGACAGGGCGAAAAACTGTTTTTT. As protein: CAISPGQGEKLFF.

This clonotype was seen at least ten times. The gene calls are TRBV2 and TRBJ1-1; tentatively, D is TRBD1 (5 bases). This CDR3 comprises 14 residues. Germline V gene lookup returns CDR1 SNHLY and CDR2 FYNNEI. V gave up 4 bases and J gave up 1 base, with 10 bases separating them. Here the CDR3 reads CASSGRQTNTEAFF. Here the CDR3 DNA reads TGTGCCAGCAGTGGACGACAGACGAACACTGAAGCTTTCTTT. The full variable domain, rest sourced from reference TRBV2 and TRBJ1-1, is EPEVTQTPSHQVTQMGQEVILRCVPISNHLYFYWYRQILGQKVEFLVSFYNNEISEKSEIFDDQFSVERPDGSNFTLKIRSTKLEDSAMYFCASSGRQTNTEAFFGQGTRLTVV.

This clonotype was seen a handful of times. The CDR3 region is CASSILGTANTGELFF. CDR3 sequence (DNA): TGTGCCAGCAGTATCCTCGGGACAGCGAACACCGGGGAGCTGTTTTTT. The V and J genes are TRBV28 and TRBJ2-2, with 7 bases lining up with TRBD1. V was pared by 5 bases and J by 0 bases, with 6 bases of the junction left unmatched. Germline values: CDR1 MDHEN, CDR2 SYDVKM. The CDR3 spans 16 residues.

The chain combines TRBV27 with TRBJ2-2; unclear D gene. V was pared by 6 bases and J by 8 bases, with 10 bases between. Germline lookup yields CDR1 MNHEY and CDR2 SMNVEV (reference sequence). CDR3 size: 12 residues. As DNA, the CDR3 is TGTGCCAGCAGCTTCCCTCTGGGGGAGCTGTTTTTT. It specifies CASSFPLGELFF.